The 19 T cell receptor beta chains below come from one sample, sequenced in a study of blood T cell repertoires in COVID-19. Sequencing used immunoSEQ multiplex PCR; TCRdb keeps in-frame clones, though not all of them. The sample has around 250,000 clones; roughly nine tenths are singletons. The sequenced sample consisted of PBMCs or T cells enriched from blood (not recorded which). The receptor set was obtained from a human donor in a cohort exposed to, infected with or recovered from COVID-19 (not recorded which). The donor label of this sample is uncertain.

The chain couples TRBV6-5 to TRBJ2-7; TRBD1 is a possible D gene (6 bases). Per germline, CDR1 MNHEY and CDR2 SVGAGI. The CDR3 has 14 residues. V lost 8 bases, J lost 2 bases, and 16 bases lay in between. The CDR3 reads CASGPRQEAYEQYF. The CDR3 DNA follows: TGTGCCAGCGGACCCCGACAGGAAGCCTACGAGCAGTACTTC.

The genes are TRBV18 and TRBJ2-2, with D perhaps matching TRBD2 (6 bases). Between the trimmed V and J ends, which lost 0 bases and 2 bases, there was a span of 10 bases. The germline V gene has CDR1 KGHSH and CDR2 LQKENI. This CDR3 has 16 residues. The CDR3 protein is CASSPPIAVNTGELFF. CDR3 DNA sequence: TGTGCCAGCTCACCACCAATAGCGGTTAACACCGGGGAGCTGTTTTTT. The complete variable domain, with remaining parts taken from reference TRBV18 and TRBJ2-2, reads NAGVMQNPRHLVRRRGQEARLRCSPMKGHSHVYWYRQLPEEGLKFMVYLQKENIIDESGMPKERFSAEFPKEGPSILRIQQVVRGDSAAYFCASSPPIAVNTGELFFGEGSRLTVL.

CDR3 residues: CATSLRRGLNLAGELFF. Here the CDR3 DNA reads TGTGCCACCTCCCTCAGGAGGGGCCTAAACTTAGCCGGGGAGCTGTTTTTT. The chain couples TRBV19 to TRBJ2-2; perhaps TRBD2 as D (6 bases). V was clipped by 10 bases and J by 6 bases, with 27 bases between them. This CDR3 spans 17 amino acids. CDR1 is LNHDA and CDR2 is SQIVND in the germline V gene (reference sequence). Full variable domain (rest looked up from reference TRBV19 and TRBJ2-2): DGGITQSPKYLFRKEGQNVTLSCEQNLNHDAMYWYRQDPGQGLRLIYYSQIVNDFQKGDIAEGYSVSREKKESFPLTVTSAQKNPTAFYLCATSLRRGLNLAGELFFGEGSRLTVL.

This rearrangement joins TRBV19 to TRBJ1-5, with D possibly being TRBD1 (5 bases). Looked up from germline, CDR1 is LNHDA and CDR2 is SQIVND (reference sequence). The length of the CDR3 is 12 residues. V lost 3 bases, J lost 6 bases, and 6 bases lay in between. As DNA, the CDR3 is TGTGCCAGTAGTATCGGGGGTCAGCCCCAGCATTTT. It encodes CASSIGGQPQHF.

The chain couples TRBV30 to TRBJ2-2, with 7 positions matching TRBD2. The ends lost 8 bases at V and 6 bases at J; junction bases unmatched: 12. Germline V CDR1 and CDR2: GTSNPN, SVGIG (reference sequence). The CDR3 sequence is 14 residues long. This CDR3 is CADASGEGAGELFF. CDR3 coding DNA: TGTGCCGACGCGAGCGGGGAAGGGGCCGGGGAGCTGTTTTTT.

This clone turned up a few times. The CDR3 nucleotides read TGTGCCAGCATTTCTCGGGGGGCTGGAAACACCATATATTTT. Translation: CASISRGAGNTIYF. The chain joins TRBV21-1 to TRBJ1-3. TRBV21-1 represents a pseudogene. The length of the CDR3 is 14 residues.

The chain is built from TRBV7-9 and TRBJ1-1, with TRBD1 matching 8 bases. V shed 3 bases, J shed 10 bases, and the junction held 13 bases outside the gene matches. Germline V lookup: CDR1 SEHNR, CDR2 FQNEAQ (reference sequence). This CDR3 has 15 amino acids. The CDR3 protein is CASSLGGQGAKGAFF. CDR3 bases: TGTGCCAGCAGCTTGGGCGGACAGGGCGCCAAGGGAGCTTTCTTT.

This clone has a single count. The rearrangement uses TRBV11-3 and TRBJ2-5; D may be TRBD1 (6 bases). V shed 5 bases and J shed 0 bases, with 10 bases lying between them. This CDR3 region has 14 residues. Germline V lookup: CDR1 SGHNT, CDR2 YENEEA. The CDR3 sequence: CASSRRDNQETQYF. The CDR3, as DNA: TGTGCCAGCAGCCGCCGGGACAACCAAGAGACCCAGTACTTC.

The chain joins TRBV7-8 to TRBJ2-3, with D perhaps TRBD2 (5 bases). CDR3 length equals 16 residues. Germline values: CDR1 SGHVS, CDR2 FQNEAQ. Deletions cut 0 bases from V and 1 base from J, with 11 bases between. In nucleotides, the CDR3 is TGTGCCAGCAGCTTAGCGCAAGGGCGGGGCACAGATACGCAGTATTTT. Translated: CASSLAQGRGTDTQYF.

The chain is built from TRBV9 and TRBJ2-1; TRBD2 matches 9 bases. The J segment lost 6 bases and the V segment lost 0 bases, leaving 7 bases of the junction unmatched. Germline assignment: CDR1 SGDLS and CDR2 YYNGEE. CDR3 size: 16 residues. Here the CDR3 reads CASSVEAGGPGNEQFF. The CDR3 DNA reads TGTGCCAGCAGCGTAGAGGCGGGGGGGCCTGGCAATGAGCAGTTCTTC.

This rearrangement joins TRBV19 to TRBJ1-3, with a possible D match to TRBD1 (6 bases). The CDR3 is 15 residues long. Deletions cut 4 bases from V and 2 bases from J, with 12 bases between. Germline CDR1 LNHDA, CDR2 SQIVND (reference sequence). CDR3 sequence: CASSTDSSAGNTIYF. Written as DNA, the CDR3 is TGTGCCAGTAGTACGGACAGCTCCGCTGGAAACACCATATATTTT. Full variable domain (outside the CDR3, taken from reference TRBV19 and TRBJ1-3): DGGITQSPKYLFRKEGQNVTLSCEQNLNHDAMYWYRQDPGQGLRLIYYSQIVNDFQKGDIAEGYSVSREKKESFPLTVTSAQKNPTAFYLCASSTDSSAGNTIYFGEGSWLTVV.

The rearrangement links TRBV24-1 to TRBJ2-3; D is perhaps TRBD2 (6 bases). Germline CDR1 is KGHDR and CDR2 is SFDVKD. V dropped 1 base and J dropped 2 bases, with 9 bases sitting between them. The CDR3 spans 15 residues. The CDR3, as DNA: TGTGCCACCAGTGATTTCGGAGGGGACACAGATACGCAGTATTTT. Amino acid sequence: CATSDFGGDTDTQYF.

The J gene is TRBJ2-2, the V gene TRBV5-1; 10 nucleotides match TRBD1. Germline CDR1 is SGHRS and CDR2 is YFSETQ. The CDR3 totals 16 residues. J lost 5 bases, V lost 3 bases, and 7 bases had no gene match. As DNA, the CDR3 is TGCGCCAGCAGCTCGATGACAGGGGGCGAGACCGGGGAGCTGTTTTTT. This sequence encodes CASSSMTGGETGELFF.

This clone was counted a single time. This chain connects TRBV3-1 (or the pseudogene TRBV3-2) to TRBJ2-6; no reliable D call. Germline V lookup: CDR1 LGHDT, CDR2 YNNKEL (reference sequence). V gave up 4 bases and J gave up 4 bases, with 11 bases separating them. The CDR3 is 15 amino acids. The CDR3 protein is CASSPINQGANVLTF. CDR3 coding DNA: TGTGCCAGCAGCCCAATCAATCAGGGGGCCAACGTCCTGACTTTC.

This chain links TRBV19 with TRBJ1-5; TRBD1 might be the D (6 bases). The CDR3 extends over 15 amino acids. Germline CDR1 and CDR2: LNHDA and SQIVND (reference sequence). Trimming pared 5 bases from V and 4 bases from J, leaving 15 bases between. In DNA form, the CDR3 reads TGTGCCAGTAGTCGACCAACAGGGAGTAATCAGCCCCAGCATTTT. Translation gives CASSRPTGSNQPQHF.

CDR3 sequence (DNA): TGTGCCAGCAGCTTAGGCCCAGTGGGTAGCGGGGGCCCCAGAGAGACCCAGTACTTC. As protein: CASSLGPVGSGGPRETQYF. This chain links TRBV11-3 with TRBJ2-5, with 9 bases aligning to TRBD2. The CDR3 covers 19 residues. V gave up 1 base and J gave up 4 bases; unmatched junction bases: 16. Germline V gene sequence: CDR1 SGHNT, CDR2 YENEEA.

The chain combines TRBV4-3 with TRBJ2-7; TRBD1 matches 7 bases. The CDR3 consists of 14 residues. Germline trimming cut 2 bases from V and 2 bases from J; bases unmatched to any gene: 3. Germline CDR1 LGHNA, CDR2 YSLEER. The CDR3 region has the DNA TGCGCCAGCAGCCAAAAGACAGGGCCCTACGAGCAGTACTTC. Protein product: CASSQKTGPYEQYF.

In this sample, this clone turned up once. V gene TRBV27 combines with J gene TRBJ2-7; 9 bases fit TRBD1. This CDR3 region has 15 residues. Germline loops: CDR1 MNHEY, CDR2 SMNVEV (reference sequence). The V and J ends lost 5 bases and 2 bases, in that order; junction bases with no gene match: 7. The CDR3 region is CASSPGQGFPYEQYF. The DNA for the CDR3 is TGTGCCAGCAGTCCGGGACAGGGATTCCCCTACGAGCAGTACTTC.

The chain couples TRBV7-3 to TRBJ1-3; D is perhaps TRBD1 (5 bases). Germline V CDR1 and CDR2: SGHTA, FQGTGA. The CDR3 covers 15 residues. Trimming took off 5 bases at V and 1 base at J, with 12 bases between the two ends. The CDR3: CASSLQGGSGNTIYF. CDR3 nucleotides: TGTGCCAGCAGCCTCCAGGGTGGATCTGGAAACACCATATATTTT.